The count of the clone carrying this TCR beta chain is one. Germline lookup yields CDR1 LNHDA and CDR2 SQIVND (reference sequence). The V and J ends lost 2 bases and 0 bases respectively, with 11 bases between them. The CDR3 spans 17 residues. These data are taken from a study of blood T cell repertoires in COVID-19. About the study: Italy, Spain and the United States were the sources of the convalescent and acute COVID-19 samples.

Assay used: immunoSEQ multiplex PCR; TCRdb lists only in-frame clones, some missing. The sample consists of about 190,000 clones, approximately 79% of them appearing once. Sequenced input: peripheral blood. This chain links TRBV19 with TRBJ2-6; D unresolved. This TCR was recovered from a man aged 45-65 years who had recovered from COVID-19. The CDR3 sequence: CASSINILYSGANVLTF. Written as DNA, the CDR3 is TGTGCCAGTAGTATAAATATTTTATACTCTGGGGCCAACGTCCTGACTTTC.